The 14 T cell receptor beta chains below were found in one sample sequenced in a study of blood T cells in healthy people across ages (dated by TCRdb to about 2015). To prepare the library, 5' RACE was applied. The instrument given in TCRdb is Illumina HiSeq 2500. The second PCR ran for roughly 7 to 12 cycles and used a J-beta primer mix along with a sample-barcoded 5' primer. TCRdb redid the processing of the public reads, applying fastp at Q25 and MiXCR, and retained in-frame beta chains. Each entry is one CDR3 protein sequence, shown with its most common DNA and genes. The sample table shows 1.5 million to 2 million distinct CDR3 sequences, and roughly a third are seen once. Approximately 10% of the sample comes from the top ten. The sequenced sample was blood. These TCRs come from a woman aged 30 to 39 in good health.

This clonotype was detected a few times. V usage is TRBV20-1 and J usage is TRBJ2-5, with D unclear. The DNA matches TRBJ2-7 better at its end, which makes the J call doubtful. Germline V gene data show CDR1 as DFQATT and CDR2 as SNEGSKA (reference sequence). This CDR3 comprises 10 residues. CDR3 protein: CSASPDEQYF. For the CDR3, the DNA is TGCAGTGCCTCCCCAGACGAGCAGTACTTC.

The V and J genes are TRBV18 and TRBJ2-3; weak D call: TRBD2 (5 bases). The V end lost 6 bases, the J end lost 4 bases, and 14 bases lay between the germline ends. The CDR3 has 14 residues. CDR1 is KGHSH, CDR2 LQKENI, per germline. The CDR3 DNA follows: TGTGCCAGCTCTCCTCGTTATAGCGCAGATACGCAGTATTTT. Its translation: CASSPRYSADTQYF.

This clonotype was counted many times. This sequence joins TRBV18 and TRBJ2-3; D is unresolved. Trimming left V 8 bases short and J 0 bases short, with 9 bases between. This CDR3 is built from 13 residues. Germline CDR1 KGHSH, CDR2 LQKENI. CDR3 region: CASSPSSTDTQYF. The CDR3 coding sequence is TGTGCCAGCAGTCCTTCTAGCACAGATACGCAGTATTTT.

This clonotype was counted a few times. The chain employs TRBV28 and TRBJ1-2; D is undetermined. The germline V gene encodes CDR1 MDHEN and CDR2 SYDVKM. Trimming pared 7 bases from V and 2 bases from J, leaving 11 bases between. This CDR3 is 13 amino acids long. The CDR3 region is CASNPRQNYGYTF. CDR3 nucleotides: TGTGCCAGCAACCCACGTCAGAACTATGGCTACACCTTC.

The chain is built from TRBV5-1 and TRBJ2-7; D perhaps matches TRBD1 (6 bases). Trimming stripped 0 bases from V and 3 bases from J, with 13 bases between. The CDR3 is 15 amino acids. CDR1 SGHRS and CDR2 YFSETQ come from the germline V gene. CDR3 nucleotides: TGCGCCAGCAGCTTGGATGGGGGCATCTACTACGAGCAGTACTTC. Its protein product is CASSLDGGIYYEQYF.

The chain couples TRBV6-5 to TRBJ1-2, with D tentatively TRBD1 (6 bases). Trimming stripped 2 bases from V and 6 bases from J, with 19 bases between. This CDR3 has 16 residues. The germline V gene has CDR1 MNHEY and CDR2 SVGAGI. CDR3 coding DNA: TGTGCCAGCAGTTACCTATTATGGGGGGCTACGGATGGCTACACCTTC. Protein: CASSYLLWGATDGYTF.

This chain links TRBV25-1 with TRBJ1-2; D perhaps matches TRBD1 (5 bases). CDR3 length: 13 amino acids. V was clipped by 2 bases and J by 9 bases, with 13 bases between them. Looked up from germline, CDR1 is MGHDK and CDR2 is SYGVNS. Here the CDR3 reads CASSEQGRMSYTF. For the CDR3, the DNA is TGTGCCAGCAGTGAACAGGGCAGGATGAGCTACACCTTC.

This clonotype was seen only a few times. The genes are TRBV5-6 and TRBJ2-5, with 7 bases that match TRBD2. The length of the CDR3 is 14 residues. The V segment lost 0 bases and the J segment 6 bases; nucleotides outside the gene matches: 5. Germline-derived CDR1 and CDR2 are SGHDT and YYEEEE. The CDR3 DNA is TGTGCCAGCAGCTTGGGTACTAGCGTTCAGACCCAGTACTTC. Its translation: CASSLGTSVQTQYF.

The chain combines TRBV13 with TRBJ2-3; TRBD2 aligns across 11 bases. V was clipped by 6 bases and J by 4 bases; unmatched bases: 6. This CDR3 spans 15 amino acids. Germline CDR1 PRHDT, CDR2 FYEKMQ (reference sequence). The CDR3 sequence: CASSFRLAGSDTQYF. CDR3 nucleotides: TGTGCCAGCAGTTTCAGACTAGCGGGGTCAGATACGCAGTATTTT.

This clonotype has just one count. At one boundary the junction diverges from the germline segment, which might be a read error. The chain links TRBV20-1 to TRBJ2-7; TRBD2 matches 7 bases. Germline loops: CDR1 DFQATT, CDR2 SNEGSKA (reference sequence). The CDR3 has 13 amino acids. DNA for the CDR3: TGCAGTGCTCTTAGCGGGTCTACCTACGAGCGGTACTTC. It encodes CSALSGSTYERYF.

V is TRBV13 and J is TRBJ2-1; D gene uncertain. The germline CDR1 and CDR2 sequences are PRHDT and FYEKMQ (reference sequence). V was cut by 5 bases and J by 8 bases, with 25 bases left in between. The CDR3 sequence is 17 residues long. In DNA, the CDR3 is TGTGCCAGCAGCAACAACGCCGGGTTAGGAACGTTCGATGAGCAGTTCTTC. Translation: CASSNNAGLGTFDEQFF.

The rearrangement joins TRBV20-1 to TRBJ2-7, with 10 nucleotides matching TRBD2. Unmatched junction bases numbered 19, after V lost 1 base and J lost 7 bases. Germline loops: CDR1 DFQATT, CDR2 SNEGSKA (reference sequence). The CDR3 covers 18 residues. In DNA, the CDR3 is TGCAGTGCTAGAGTCGGCCTAGCGGGAGTCAACTTATACAATGAGCAGTACTTC. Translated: CSARVGLAGVNLYNEQYF.

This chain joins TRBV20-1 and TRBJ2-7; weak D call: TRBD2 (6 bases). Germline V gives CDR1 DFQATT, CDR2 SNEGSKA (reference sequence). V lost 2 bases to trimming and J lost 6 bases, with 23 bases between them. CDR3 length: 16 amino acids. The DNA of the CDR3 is TGCAGTGCTAGAATCACCCGACTAGATTGGGTCGGCGAGCAGTACTTC. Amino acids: CSARITRLDWVGEQYF.

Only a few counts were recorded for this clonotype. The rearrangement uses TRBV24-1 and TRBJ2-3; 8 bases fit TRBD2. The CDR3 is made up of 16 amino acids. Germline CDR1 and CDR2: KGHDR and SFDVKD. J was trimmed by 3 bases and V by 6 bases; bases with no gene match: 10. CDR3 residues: CATSPWGAGVTDTQYF. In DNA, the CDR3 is TGTGCCACCAGTCCCTGGGGAGCGGGAGTTACAGATACGCAGTATTTT.